These T cell receptor beta chains were read from a single sample in a study of technical replicates of blood from a handful of donors. Clones were sequenced by immunoSEQ multiplex PCR, and TCRdb holds only the in-frame ones, with some missing. The sample lists 87,000 or so clones; 92% were seen once. The sequencing sample was made of T cells isolated from PBMCs. These receptor sequences come from a human donor in good health. Each CDR3 is given with its conserved first and last residue. A D gene is named only where the DNA matches it firmly. Clone size, where shown, is once, few, many, or a class for clones that have expanded.

size: .; J: TRBJ1-1; D: .; V: TRBV7-9; DNA: TGTGCCAGCAGCTTAGCGTCATCGAACACTGAAGCTTTCTTT; CDR3: CASSLASSNTEAFF
size: .; J: TRBJ2-5; D: TRBD2; V: TRBV4-1; DNA: TGCGCCAGCAGCCAAGAAGGTAGCGGGAGGCAGGGAGAGACCCAGTACTTC; CDR3: CASSQEGSGRQGETQYF
size: .; J: TRBJ2-2; D: .; V: TRBV5-4; DNA: TGTGCCAGCAGTATGGACACCACGAACACCGGGGAGCTGTTTTTT; CDR3: CASSMDTTNTGELFF
size: .; J: TRBJ2-1; D: TRBD1; V: TRBV25-1; DNA: TGTGCCAGCAGTGAACTTACAGGGGGCGGCTCCTACAATGAGCAGTTCTTC; CDR3: CASSELTGGGSYNEQFF
size: .; J: TRBJ2-3; D: .; V: TRBV5-8; DNA: TGTGCCAGCAAATGGACAGATCCTAGCACAGATACGCAGTATTTT; CDR3: CASKWTDPSTDTQYF
size: .; J: TRBJ2-7; D: TRBD1; V: TRBV5-1; DNA: TGCGCCAGCAGCTTGGGGACAGGGGGCTCCAACGAGCAGTACTTC; CDR3: CASSLGTGGSNEQYF
size: .; J: TRBJ2-7; D: TRBD2; V: TRBV5-1; DNA: TGCGCCAGCAGCTTTGGCGGGAGTATCTACGAGCAGTACTTC; CDR3: CASSFGGSIYEQYF
size: .; J: TRBJ2-7; D: TRBD2; V: TRBV28; DNA: TGTGCCAGCAGTGGAGAGACTAGCGGCGACTACGAGCAGTACTTC; CDR3: CASSGETSGDYEQYF
size: .; J: TRBJ2-3; D: TRBD2; V: TRBV11-3; DNA: TGTGCCAGCAGTCCGAGCTGGGAAGCGGGGGGGCGACAAAACACAGATACGCAGTATTTT; CDR3: CASSPSWEAGGRQNTDTQYF
size: once; J: TRBJ2-3; D: TRBD1; V: TRBV14; DNA: TGTGCCAGCAGCCAAGATCTACTTAGGGGACAGCTGGCAGATACGCAGTATTTT; CDR3: CASSQDLLRGQLADTQYF
size: .; J: TRBJ2-7; D: .; V: TRBV11-2; DNA: TGTGCCAGCAGCACGGACAGCACCTACGAGCAGTACTTC; CDR3: CASSTDSTYEQYF
size: .; J: TRBJ2-7; D: TRBD1; V: TRBV2; DNA: TGTGCCAGCAGTCTAAGACAGGGGCATACCTACGAGCAGTACTTC; CDR3: CASSLRQGHTYEQYF